This TCR beta chain stems from a study of regulatory T cells in long-lasting Graves disease. Study conclusions and caveats: Favored gene segments in persistent disease were TRBV28, TRBJ1-2 and TRBJ2-5.

Combining iRepertoire HTBI primers with Arm-PCR of CDR3 regions, the authors built TCR beta libraries. In TCRdb, the multiplex PCR reads were re-called with MiXCR into one record per CDR3 protein. The table records 400,000 to 500,000 distinct CDR3 sequences, about 15% of them present only once. Time point: newly diagnosed GD, antithyroid drugs for less than 3 months. RNA from PBMCs was the source of the TCR library. Points on this clonotype: Its antigen is not identified.

The CDR3 contains 18 residues. The V segment lost 3 bases and the J segment 7 bases; nucleotides outside the gene matches: 10. The germline V gene has CDR1 MGHRA and CDR2 YSYEKL. This sample also appeared in a second study, on T cells in Graves' hyperthyroidism and ophthalmopathy.

The receptor's source is a woman in her forties with Graves disease. This material consisted of peripheral blood mononuclear cells (PBMCs), taken at new diagnosis, from a patient treated with antithyroid drugs. The chain recombines TRBV4-1 with TRBJ2-1; 15 bases fit TRBD2. The CDR3 is CASSHYPDGTSGRNEQFF. The CDR3 DNA follows: TGCGCCAGCAGCCATTACCCAGACGGGACTAGCGGGAGGAATGAGCAGTTCTTC.